Sequencing of this TCR beta chain was carried out in a study of Tregs in tolerant kidney transplant recipients. Study-level background: Recipients received nonmyeloablative bone marrow transplants from related graft donors, with transient mixed chimerism.

The length of the CDR3 is 13 residues. Germline-derived CDR1 and CDR2 are SQVTM and ANQGSEA. V was trimmed by 4 bases and J by 5 bases, leaving 13 bases between them. Assay used: immunoSEQ multiplex PCR; TCRdb lists only in-frame clones, some missing. Among roughly 69,000 clones listed, about 88% were seen once. The sequences come from CD4+ T cells from blood, collected before the transplant. This chain uses TRBV29-1 with TRBJ2-3; a possible D gene is TRBD2 (6 bases). This clonotype originated in a human donor who received a combined kidney and bone marrow transplant. CDR3 sequence reads: CSVGFGRVDTQYF. CDR3 nucleotide sequence: TGCAGCGTTGGATTCGGGAGAGTAGATACGCAGTATTTT.